Listed here is a single TCR beta chain. These data come from a study of T cells after yellow fever vaccination. This CDR3 spans 14 amino acids. Trimming stripped 2 bases from V and 0 bases from J, with 8 bases between. Looked up from germline, CDR1 is SGHTA and CDR2 is FQGTGA. TCRdb called the 5' RACE reads again in MiXCR, with one record for every CDR3 protein. Of about 240,000 distinct CDR3 sequences in the sample, roughly 7.2% were seen once. This TCR came from a man younger than 40 who received the YFV17D yellow fever vaccine. The chain links TRBV7-3 to TRBJ2-7; D unresolved. The specimen was CD4+ T cells sorted from PBMCs, collected 15 days after the yellow fever booster vaccination. The DNA of the CDR3 is TGTGCCAGCAGCTTAGATCCCAACTCCTACGAGCAGTACTTC. This translates into CASSLDPNSYEQYF.